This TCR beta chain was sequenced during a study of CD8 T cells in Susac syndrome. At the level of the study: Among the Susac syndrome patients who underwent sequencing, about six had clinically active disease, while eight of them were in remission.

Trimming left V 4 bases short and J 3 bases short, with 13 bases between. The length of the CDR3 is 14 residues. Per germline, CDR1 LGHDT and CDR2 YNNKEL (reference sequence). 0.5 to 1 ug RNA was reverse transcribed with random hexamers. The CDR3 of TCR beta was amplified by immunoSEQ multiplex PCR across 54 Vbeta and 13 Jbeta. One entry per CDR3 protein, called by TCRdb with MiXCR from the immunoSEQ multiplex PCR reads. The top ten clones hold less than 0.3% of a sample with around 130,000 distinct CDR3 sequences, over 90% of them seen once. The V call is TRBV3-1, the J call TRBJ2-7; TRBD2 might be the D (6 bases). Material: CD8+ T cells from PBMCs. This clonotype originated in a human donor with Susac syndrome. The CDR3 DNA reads TGTGCCAGCAGCCCGACGGGAGATCTCTACGAGCAGTACTTC. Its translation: CASSPTGDLYEQYF.